This paragraph covers one T cell receptor beta chain sequence. No antigen is known for it. This entry belongs to a study of chemoradiotherapy in HPV16-positive cancers. Study outcomes and limitations: During treatment, candidate HPV-specific clones and E7-related motifs expanded in tumor.

The V gene end was trimmed by 3 bases and the J gene end by 1 base; junction bases not matched to a gene: 8. CDR3 length equals 15 residues. Germline V gene sequence: CDR1 SQVTM, CDR2 ANQGSEA. Profiling relied on immunoSEQ multiplex PCR, and the TCRdb table lists in-frame clones only, not all of them. The data contain approximately 52,000 clones, under 95% of them singletons. The chain couples TRBV29-1 to TRBJ1-1; 7 positions agree with TRBD1. This clonotype was obtained from a human donor with HPV-associated anogenital cancer. The sequencing here drew on blood, taken from a patient who underwent chemoradiotherapy. Here the CDR3 reads CSVDLGTEKNTEAFF. DNA of the CDR3: TGCAGCGTTGATCTGGGGACAGAGAAGAACACTGAAGCTTTCTTT.